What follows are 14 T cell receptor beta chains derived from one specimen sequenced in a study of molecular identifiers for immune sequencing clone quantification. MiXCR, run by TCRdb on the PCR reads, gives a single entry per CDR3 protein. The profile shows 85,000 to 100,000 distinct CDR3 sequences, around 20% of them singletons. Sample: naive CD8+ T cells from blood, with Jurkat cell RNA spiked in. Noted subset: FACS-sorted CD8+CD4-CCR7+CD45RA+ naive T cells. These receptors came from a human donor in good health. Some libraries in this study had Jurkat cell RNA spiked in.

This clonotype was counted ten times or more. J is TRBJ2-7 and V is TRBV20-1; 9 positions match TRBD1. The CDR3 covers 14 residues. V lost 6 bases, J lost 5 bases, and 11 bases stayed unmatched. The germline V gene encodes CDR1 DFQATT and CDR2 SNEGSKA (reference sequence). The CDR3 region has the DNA TGCAGTGCCAAAGACCGGGACAGGGTCCACGAGCAGTACTTC. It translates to CSAKDRDRVHEQYF.

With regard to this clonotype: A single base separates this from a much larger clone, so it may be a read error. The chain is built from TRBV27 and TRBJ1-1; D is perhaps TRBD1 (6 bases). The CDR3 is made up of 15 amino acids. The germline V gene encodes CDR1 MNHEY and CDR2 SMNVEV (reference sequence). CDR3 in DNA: TGTGCCGGCAGTTTATCACGACAGGCCTACACTGAAGCTTTCTTT. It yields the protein CAGSLSRQAYTEAFF.

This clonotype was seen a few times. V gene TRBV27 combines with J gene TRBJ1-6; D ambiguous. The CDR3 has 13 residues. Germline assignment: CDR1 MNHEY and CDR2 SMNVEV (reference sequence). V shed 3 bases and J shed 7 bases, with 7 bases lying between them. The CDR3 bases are TGTGCCAGCAGTTTGGCCTCGAATTCACCCCTCCACTTT. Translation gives CASSLASNSPLHF.

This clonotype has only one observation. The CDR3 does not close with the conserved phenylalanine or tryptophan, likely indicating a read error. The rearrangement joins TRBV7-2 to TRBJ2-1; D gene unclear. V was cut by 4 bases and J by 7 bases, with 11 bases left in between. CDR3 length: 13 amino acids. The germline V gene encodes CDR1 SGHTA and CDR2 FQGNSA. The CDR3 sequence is CASSSPDGNEQFL. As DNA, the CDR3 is TGTGCCAGCAGCTCCCCGGACGGAAATGAGCAGTTCCTC.

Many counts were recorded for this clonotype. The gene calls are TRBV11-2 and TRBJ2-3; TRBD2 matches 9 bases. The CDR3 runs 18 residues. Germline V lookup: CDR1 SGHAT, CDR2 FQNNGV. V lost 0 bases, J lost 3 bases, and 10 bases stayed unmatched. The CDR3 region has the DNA TGTGCCAGCAGCTTAGAAGGAGGCGGGAGGGCAGGAACAGATACGCAGTATTTT. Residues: CASSLEGGGRAGTDTQYF.

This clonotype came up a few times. CDR3 protein: CASSQGRDVWTSGDLGYAYEQYF. CDR3 in DNA: TGTGCCAGCAGCCAGGGTCGGGACGTTTGGACTAGCGGGGATCTAGGGTATGCCTACGAGCAGTACTTC. The chain links TRBV14 to TRBJ2-7; 12 nucleotides match TRBD2. There are 23 residues in the CDR3. V lost 3 bases and J lost 2; bases outside the gene matches: 26. Germline V gene lookup returns CDR1 SGHDN and CDR2 FVKESK.

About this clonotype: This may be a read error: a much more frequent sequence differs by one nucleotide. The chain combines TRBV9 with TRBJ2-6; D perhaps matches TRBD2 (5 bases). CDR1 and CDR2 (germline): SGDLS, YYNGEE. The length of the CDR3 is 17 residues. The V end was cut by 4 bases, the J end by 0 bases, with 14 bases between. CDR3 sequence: CASSPLEVCSGANVLTF. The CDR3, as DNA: TGTGCCAGCAGCCCCCTGGAGGTGTGCTCTGGGGCCAACGTCCTGACTTTC.

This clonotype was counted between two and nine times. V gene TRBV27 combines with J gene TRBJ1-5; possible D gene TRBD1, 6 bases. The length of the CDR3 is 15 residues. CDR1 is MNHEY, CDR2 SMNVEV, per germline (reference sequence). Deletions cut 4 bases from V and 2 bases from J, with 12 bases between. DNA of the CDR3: TGTGCCAGCAGTTATACAGGGAGCGGCAATCAGCCCCAGCATTTT. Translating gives CASSYTGSGNQPQHF.

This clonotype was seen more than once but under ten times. The CDR3 DNA sequence: TGCAGCGTTAGTCCGGGGGGTTTGAATGAGCAGTTCTTC. Residues: CSVSPGGLNEQFF. The chain recombines TRBV29-1 with TRBJ2-1; the match to TRBD2 covers 7 bases. Germline V CDR1 and CDR2: SQVTM, ANQGSEA. The CDR3 contains 13 residues. V shed 5 bases and J 7 bases; nucleotides not matched to a gene: 8.

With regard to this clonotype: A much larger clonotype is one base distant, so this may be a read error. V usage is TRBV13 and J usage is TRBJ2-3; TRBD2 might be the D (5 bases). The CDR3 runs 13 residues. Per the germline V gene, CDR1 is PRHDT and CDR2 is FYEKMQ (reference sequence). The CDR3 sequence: CASSLLAGDAQYF. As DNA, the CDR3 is TGTGCCAGCAGCTTGCTAGCAGGAGATGCGCAGTATTTT.

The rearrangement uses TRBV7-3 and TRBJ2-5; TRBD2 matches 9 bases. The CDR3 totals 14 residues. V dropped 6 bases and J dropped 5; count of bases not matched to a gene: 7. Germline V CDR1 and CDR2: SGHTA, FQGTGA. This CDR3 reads CASSLSGSGETQYF. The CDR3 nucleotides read TGTGCCAGCAGTCTTAGCGGGAGTGGGGAGACCCAGTACTTC.

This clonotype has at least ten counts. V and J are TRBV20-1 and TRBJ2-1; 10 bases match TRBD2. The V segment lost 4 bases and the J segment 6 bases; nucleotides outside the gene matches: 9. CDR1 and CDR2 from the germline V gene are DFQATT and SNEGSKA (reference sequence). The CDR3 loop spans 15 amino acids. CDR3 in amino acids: CSATSGSLRPNEQFF. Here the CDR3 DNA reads TGCAGTGCTACTAGCGGGAGTCTGCGCCCCAATGAGCAGTTCTTC.

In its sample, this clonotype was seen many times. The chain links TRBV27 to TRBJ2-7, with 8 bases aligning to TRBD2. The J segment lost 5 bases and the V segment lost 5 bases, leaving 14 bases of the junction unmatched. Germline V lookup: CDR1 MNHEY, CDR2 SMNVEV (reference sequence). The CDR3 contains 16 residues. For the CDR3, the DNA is TGTGCCAGCAGTCCCAGAGGGCCGCGGGGGGTCGACGAGCAGTACTTC. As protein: CASSPRGPRGVDEQYF.

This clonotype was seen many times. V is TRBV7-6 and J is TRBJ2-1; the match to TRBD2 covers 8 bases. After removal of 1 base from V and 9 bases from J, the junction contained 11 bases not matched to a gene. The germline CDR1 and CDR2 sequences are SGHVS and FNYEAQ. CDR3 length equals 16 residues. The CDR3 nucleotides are TGTGCCAGCAGCTTAGGTGCTAGCGGGCCCAGGGGTGAGCAGTTCTTC. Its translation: CASSLGASGPRGEQFF.